This T cell receptor (beta chain) was sequenced in a study of blood T cell repertoires in COVID-19. Study-level background: Acute and convalescent COVID-19 samples came from the United States, Italy and Spain. T cells, B-cell-depleted T cells, or PBMCs provided the cDNA or gDNA that served as material.

Authors' processing steps: Amplification of reference gene primers provided the estimated nucleated cell counts. Data came from immunoSEQ multiplex PCR; TCRdb stores just in-frame clones and leaves some out. That table supplies the V and J calls and clone size; D and trimming were determined from the DNA. The table lists 60,000 to 70,000 clones, around 86% of them singletons, with under 1.5% in the top ten. The specimen sequenced was peripheral blood. The clonotype was recovered from a woman aged 60-75 years with acute or convalescent COVID-19.

The CDR3 spells CASSFTGVGYTF. The CDR3 region has the DNA TGTGCCAGCAGCTTTACAGGGGTTGGCTACACCTTC. This chain connects TRBV12-3 or TRBV12-4 to TRBJ1-2; the match to TRBD1 covers 7 bases. Trimming cost V 6 bases and J 7 bases; bases outside gene matches: 5. The CDR3 runs 12 residues.